These T cell receptor beta chains were read from a single sample in a study of memory B cells and T cells in multiple sclerosis. Profiled with immunoSEQ multiplex PCR; TCRdb holds only in-frame clones, not every one. The sample shows roughly 30,000 clones, around 88% of them seen only once. These receptors are not linked to any known antigen. Input material: PBMCs from blood kept in culture. The receptors were sampled from a human donor with multiple sclerosis. Each CDR3 is given with its conserved first and last residue. D genes are given only for firm matches. Only some rows state a clone size, as once, few, many or a class for expanded clones.

.	14	TRBV6-5	TRBJ2-7	.	CASGRTLDRYEQYF	TGTGCCAGCGGGCGGACACTCGACCGCTACGAGCAGTACTTC
.	13	TRBV19	TRBJ2-5	TRBD2	CASISAGGETQYF	TGTGCCAGTATTTCGGCGGGGGGAGAGACCCAGTACTTC
few	13	TRBV5-1	TRBJ2-7	TRBD2	CASSYSSGSEQYF	TGCGCCAGCAGTTACTCTAGCGGGAGCGAGCAGTACTTC
once	15	TRBV19	TRBJ2-1	TRBD1	CASTEDRVPYNEQFF	TGTGCCAGTACCGAGGACAGGGTCCCTTACAATGAGCAGTTCTTC
.	14	TRBV7-6	TRBJ1-5	.	CASSSQGFRQPQHF	TGTGCCAGCAGCTCACAGGGTTTTAGGCAGCCCCAGCATTTT
.	15	TRBV5-4	TRBJ2-2	.	CASSILDARNGELFF	TGTGCCAGCAGCATCTTGGATGCGCGAAACGGGGAGCTGTTTTTT
.	12	TRBV28	TRBJ1-1	.	CASSSQSIEAFF	TGTGCCAGCAGTTCGCAATCGATTGAAGCTTTCTTT
.	15	TRBV27	TRBJ1-2	.	CASSLTPLRTNGYTF	TGTGCCAGCAGTTTAACCCCTCTAAGAACGAATGGCTACACCTTC
.	14	TRBV6-6	TRBJ1-1	.	CASRNGEPNTEAFF	TGTGCCAGCAGAAACGGAGAACCGAACACTGAAGCTTTCTTT
.	15	TRBV7-8	TRBJ2-2	TRBD1	CASSSLGGDTGELFF	TGTGCCAGCAGCTCGCTAGGGGGCGACACCGGGGAGCTGTTTTTT
.	12	TRBV4-1	TRBJ2-2	.	CASSQGIGELFF	TGCGCCAGCAGCCAGGGGATCGGGGAGCTGTTTTTT
few	15	TRBV9	TRBJ1-1	.	CASSPTSAKNTEAFF	TGTGCCAGCAGCCCAACATCGGCCAAGAACACTGAAGCTTTCTTT
.	16	TRBV7-9	TRBJ1-5	TRBD1	CASSGPGGYSNQPQHF	TGTGCCAGCAGCGGTCCAGGGGGCTATAGCAATCAGCCCCAGCATTTT
once	14	TRBV19	TRBJ2-7	.	CASSTGLDVSEQYF	TGTGCCAGTAGTACAGGGCTGGACGTGAGCGAGCAGTACTTC
.	14	TRBV2	TRBJ2-5	TRBD2	CASTAGGVQETQYF	TGTGCCAGCACTGCGGGGGGCGTCCAAGAGACCCAGTACTTC
.	13	TRBV7-2	TRBJ2-3	.	CAHRDILTDTQYF	TGTGCCCACAGGGACATACTCACAGATACGCAGTATTTT
.	15	TRBV19	TRBJ2-1	TRBD2	CASTMGSGVPNEQFF	TGTGCCAGTACCATGGGTAGCGGGGTCCCCAATGAGCAGTTCTTC
.	15	TRBV6-4	TRBJ1-1	TRBD1	CASSDPQGVDTEAFF	TGTGCCAGCAGTGACCCTCAGGGGGTGGACACTGAAGCTTTCTTT
.	14	TRBV27	TRBJ2-6	.	CASSSLPGANVLTF	TGTGCCAGCAGTTCTCTCCCTGGGGCCAACGTCCTGACTTTC
.	16	TRBV29-1	TRBJ2-1	TRBD2	CSVEVLAGGNYVRQFF	TGCAGCGTTGAAGTTCTAGCGGGAGGCAATTATGTACGGCAGTTCTTC
.	13	TRBV18	TRBJ2-7	.	CASSPDVNDEQYF	TGTGCCAGCTCCCCCGACGTGAACGACGAGCAGTACTTC
.	14	TRBV7-9	TRBJ2-3	.	CATGAGAITDTQYF	TGTGCCACCGGGGCAGGGGCGATCACAGATACGCAGTATTTT
.	13	TRBV2	TRBJ1-1	.	CASSLGQNTEAFF	TGTGCCAGCAGTCTGGGACAGAACACTGAAGCTTTCTTT
.	16	TRBV19	TRBJ1-6	TRBD1	CASSIAGTGHNSPLHF	TGTGCCAGTAGTATAGCTGGGACAGGCCATAATTCACCCCTCCACTTT
.	14	TRBV5-1	TRBJ2-7	.	CASSLSLGDYEQYF	TGCGCCAGCAGCTTGTCATTGGGGGACTACGAGCAGTACTTC
.	17	TRBV9	TRBJ2-3	.	CASSVGRAVSSTDTQYF	TGTGCCAGCAGCGTAGGGCGTGCAGTTTCATCCACAGATACGCAGTATTTT
.	14	TRBV6-5	TRBJ2-7	TRBD1	CASSHPDRAYEQYF	TGTGCCAGCAGTCACCCGGACAGGGCCTACGAGCAGTACTTC
.	14	TRBV18	TRBJ2-7	TRBD1	CASSKQGASGEQYF	TGTGCCAGCTCAAAACAGGGGGCGTCTGGTGAGCAGTACTTC
.	17	TRBV4-1	TRBJ2-1	TRBD2	CASSQSPTSGRYNEQFF	TGCGCCAGCAGCCAATCGCCAACTAGCGGGAGGTACAATGAGCAGTTCTTC
.	12	TRBV7-9	TRBJ2-2	.	CASSFKVGELFF	TGTGCCAGCAGCTTTAAAGTCGGGGAGCTGTTTTTT
.	16	TRBV6-1	TRBJ1-5	TRBD1	CASSEVVGTVTQPQHF	TGTGCCAGCAGTGAAGTGGTCGGGACAGTAACTCAGCCCCAGCATTTT
.	17	TRBV7-7	TRBJ1-1	.	CASSLGGRGRLNTEAFF	TGTGCTAGCAGCTTAGGTGGTCGGGGGCGGTTGAACACTGAAGCTTTCTTT
.	14	TRBV5-1	TRBJ2-2	TRBD1	CASSEGQGTGELFF	TGCGCCAGCAGCGAAGGACAGGGGACCGGGGAGCTGTTTTTT
.	14	TRBV9	TRBJ1-2	.	CASSHLQQGYGYTF	TGTGCCAGCAGTCACTTACAACAGGGCTATGGCTACACCTTC
.	20	TRBV7-3	TRBJ2-1	TRBD2	CASSLRGASGGPWINNEQFF	TGTGCCAGCAGCTTAAGGGGCGCTAGCGGGGGCCCCTGGATAAACAATGAGCAGTTCTTC
.	12	TRBV7-2	TRBJ2-7	.	CASSLGIGEQYF	TGTGCCAGCAGCTTAGGGATTGGCGAGCAGTACTTC
.	11	TRBV28	TRBJ2-7	.	CASSSYYEQYF	TGTGCCAGCAGTTCGTATTACGAGCAGTACTTC
.	16	TRBV9	TRBJ1-4	.	CASSVAPILQDEKLFF	TGTGCCAGCAGCGTCGCACCTATCCTGCAGGATGAAAAACTGTTTTTT